The 15 T cell receptor beta chains reported below all come from one sample, sequenced in a study of blood T cells in healthy people across ages. A second PCR of about 6 to 12 cycles used a sample-barcoded 5' primer and a J-beta primer mix. TCRdb re-analysed the 5' RACE reads in MiXCR, keeping a single row per CDR3 protein. This sample has 900,000 to 950,000 distinct CDR3 sequences, with 25% to 35% found just once. A further study also used this sample, focusing on T cells of mothers and their children.

Sequenced: blood. These receptors came from a woman between 40 and 50 years old in good health.

This clonotype was seen a handful of times. This chain links TRBV7-4 with TRBJ2-2; no definite D call. CDR3 length equals 14 residues. Deletions cut 5 bases from V and 1 base from J, with 8 bases between. CDR1 and CDR2 from the germline V gene are SGHVT and SQSDAQ. The CDR3 DNA follows: TGTGCCAGCAGCGGAAGGAGGAACACCGGGGAGCTGTTTTTT. It encodes CASSGRRNTGELFF. Drawing the rest from reference TRBV7-4 and TRBJ2-2, the complete variable domain is GAGVSQSPRYKVAKRGRDVALRCDSISGHVTLYWYRQTLGQGSEVLTYSQSDAQRDKSGRPSGRFSAERPERSVSTLKIQRTEQGDSAVYLCASSGRRNTGELFFGEGSRLTVL.

This clonotype was recorded a few times. Since a much larger clone is just one base distant, this may be a read error. The chain recombines TRBV20-1 with TRBJ2-1; D possibly uses TRBD1 or TRBD2 (6 bases each). CDR3 size: 11 residues. Germline assignment: CDR1 DFQATT and CDR2 SNEGSKA (reference sequence). CDR3 DNA: TGCAGGGCTACCGGAGGGGGAGAGCAGTTCTTC. Translation gives CRATGGGEQFF.

This clonotype turned up a few times. The J gene is TRBJ1-6, the V gene TRBV28, with D unclear. With 6 bases removed from V and 5 bases from J, the gap between germline ends came to 11 bases. The CDR3 loop spans 14 amino acids. Germline CDR1 MDHEN, CDR2 SYDVKM. The CDR3 spells CASREGRHNSPLHF. CDR3 in DNA: TGTGCCAGCAGGGAAGGACGGCATAATTCACCCCTCCACTTT.

This clonotype was detected many times. DNA of the CDR3: TGTGCCAGTACTAGGGCGGGGATATACAATGAGCAGTTCTTC. This codes for CASTRAGIYNEQFF. The V gene is TRBV6-5, the J gene TRBJ2-1, with D possibly being TRBD2 (6 bases). The germline CDR1 and CDR2 sequences are MNHEY and SVGAGI. Trimming took off 9 bases at V and 4 bases at J, with 16 bases between the two ends. The CDR3 runs to 14 residues.

This chain links TRBV28 with TRBJ2-1; TRBD1 aligns across 8 bases. J gave up 6 bases and V 6 bases, and 7 bases lay outside the gene matches. This CDR3 contains 14 residues. The V gene's germline CDR1 is MDHEN and CDR2 SYDVKM. The CDR3 DNA sequence: TGTGCCAGCAGCCGGGACAGGCCGGTCAATGAGCAGTTCTTC. Protein product: CASSRDRPVNEQFF.

The chain uses TRBV5-1 and TRBJ1-6; D remains ambiguous. Germline V CDR1 and CDR2: SGHRS, YFSETQ. V lost 1 base and J 5 bases, leaving 7 bases between the germline ends. The CDR3 totals 14 residues. CDR3 coding DNA: TGCGCCAGCAGCTTGCGGGTCAATAATTCACCCCTCCACTTT. Encoded protein: CASSLRVNNSPLHF.

This clonotype was observed a handful of times. The chain joins TRBV28 to TRBJ2-7; D ambiguous. The CDR3 extends over 15 amino acids. CDR1 and CDR2 (germline): MDHEN, SYDVKM. Trimming took 7 bases from V and 4 from J, leaving 20 bases between them. CDR3 DNA sequence: TGTGCCAGCACCTCTAACCCGGTAGGTCGGTACGAGCAGTACTTC. This sequence encodes CASTSNPVGRYEQYF.

This clonotype was seen ten or more times. The rearrangement joins TRBV10-3 to TRBJ2-7; D remains ambiguous. From germline, CDR1 is ENHRY and CDR2 SYGVKD. This CDR3 contains 12 residues. V was clipped by 10 bases and J by 1 base, with 11 bases between them. The chain's CDR3 is CATAPKSYEQYF. The CDR3 DNA follows: TGTGCCACGGCCCCTAAGTCCTACGAGCAGTACTTC.

The genes are TRBV4-3 and TRBJ1-5; D might be TRBD1 (6 bases). Germline V lookup: CDR1 LGHNA, CDR2 YSLEER. Trimming stripped 0 bases from V and 6 bases from J, with 12 bases between. The CDR3 is made up of 15 amino acids. The chain's CDR3 is CASSQDPQGSQPQHF. CDR3 nucleotide sequence: TGCGCCAGCAGCCAAGACCCACAGGGTAGTCAGCCCCAGCATTTT.

Regarding this clonotype: Sequence at one end of the junction differs from germline and may be a read error. The rearrangement links TRBV7-2 to TRBJ1-1; tentative D call: TRBD1 (5 bases). Germline assignment: CDR1 SGHTA and CDR2 FQGNSA. The CDR3 covers 13 residues. CDR3 DNA: TGTGCCAGCAGCTTAGACAGGAACGCTGAAGCTTTCTTT. This sequence encodes CASSLDRNAEAFF.

This clonotype was seen only a few times. The chain combines TRBV28 with TRBJ1-2; TRBD1 matches at 10 bases. Germline CDR1 reads MDHEN; CDR2 reads SYDVKM. V was clipped by 10 bases and J by 4 bases; unmatched bases: 9. This CDR3 is built from 14 residues. The CDR3 protein is CATGEGQGIYGYTF. Written as DNA, the CDR3 is TGTGCCACCGGAGAGGGACAGGGGATCTATGGCTACACCTTC.

This clonotype turned up a few times. The V and J genes are TRBV14 and TRBJ2-7, with unresolved D. The CDR3 is 13 amino acids. CDR1 is SGHDN, CDR2 FVKESK, per germline. The V end was cut by 5 bases, the J end by 4 bases, with 12 bases between. The CDR3: CASSGDLGYEQYF. DNA for the CDR3: TGTGCCAGCAGCGGAGATCTAGGGTACGAGCAGTACTTC.

This clonotype showed up just a few times. The chain employs TRBV7-2 and TRBJ2-7; D is ambiguous. CDR3 length equals 13 residues. The V end was cut by 3 bases, the J end by 1 base, with 7 bases between. Germline CDR1 reads SGHTA; CDR2 reads FQGNSA. The CDR3 here is CASSFLDSYEQYF. The CDR3 bases are TGTGCCAGCAGCTTCCTGGATTCCTACGAGCAGTACTTC. Variable domain in full (rest from reference TRBV7-2 and TRBJ2-7): GAGVSQSPSNKVTEKGKDVELRCDPISGHTALYWYRQSLGQGLEFLIYFQGNSAPDKSGLPSDRFSAERTGGSVSTLTIQRTQQEDSAVYLCASSFLDSYEQYFGPGTRLTVT.

The table lists this clonotype with many counts. The CDR3 loop is CASSQGYLAGGPADTQYF. The CDR3 coding sequence is TGTGCCAGCAGCCAAGGCTACCTAGCGGGGGGGCCCGCAGATACGCAGTATTTT. The chain links TRBV3-1 to TRBJ2-3; 12 positions match TRBD2. Germline lookup yields CDR1 LGHDT and CDR2 YNNKEL (reference sequence). The CDR3 runs 18 residues. Trimming took 1 base from V and 4 from J; bases not matched to a gene: 9.

The chain uses TRBV5-1 and TRBJ1-1, with 8 nucleotides matching TRBD1. Per germline, CDR1 SGHRS and CDR2 YFSETQ. This CDR3 has 13 residues. V gave up 6 bases and J gave up 5 bases; unmatched junction bases: 6. For the CDR3, the DNA is TGCGCCAGCACGGACAGGGTGGGAACTGAAGCTTTCTTT. It codes for CASTDRVGTEAFF.